This TCR beta chain was sequenced for a study of cytomegalovirus exposure and HLA in healthy donors. As for the study in general: Of all 400 or so donors who were genotyped, 75% to 85% belonged to the Caucasian-associated ancestry cluster. Study-level findings and limits: Presence/absence comparisons presumed near-even sequencing depth among donors. There were under 200 TCR beta chains listed as cytomegalovirus-associated.

A multiplex PCR was run with 60 Vbeta primers and 13 Jbeta primers. Assay: immunoSEQ multiplex PCR; the TCRdb copy retains only in-frame clones and omits some. The sample records fewer than 130,000 clones, 60% to 85% being singletons. Worth noting for this clone: What it binds is not known.

Specimen: PBMCs. The sequence came from a female donor in good health and CMV-seropositive.

The CDR3 reads CASSLDTGGGTEAFF. As DNA, the CDR3 is TGCGCCAGCAGCTTGGACACAGGGGGAGGCACTGAAGCTTTCTTT. The chain recombines TRBV5-1 with TRBJ1-1, with 8 bases identical to TRBD1. This CDR3 is 15 amino acids long. The V gene end was trimmed by 0 bases and the J gene end by 4 bases; junction bases not matched to a gene: 5. The germline CDR1 and CDR2 sequences are SGHRS and YFSETQ.